These 2 T cell receptor beta chains were sequenced from one sample in a study of T cells expressing NK-cell markers. TCRdb reanalyzed the 5' RACE reads and collapses them to one entry per CDR3 protein, without DNA. This sample's clone table lists about 380,000 distinct CDR3 sequences. The sample comprised blood T cells: a sorted CD56 or NKG2C T cell subset, CD4+ or CD8+ T cells, or bulk PBMC T cells (not recorded which). Every receptor here comes from a man aged 18 to 69 in good health.

This chain uses TRBV27 with TRBJ2-1; absent DNA, TCRdb's TRBD1 call cannot be checked. The CDR3 extends over 14 amino acids. CDR1 and CDR2 from the germline V gene are MNHEY and SMNVEV (reference sequence). CDR3 residues: CASSLWGPGNEQFF.

This chain links TRBV29-1 with TRBJ2-7; the D gene TCRdb calls, TRBD2, cannot be checked with no DNA. CDR1 and CDR2 (germline): SQVTM, ANQGSEA. This CDR3 region has 13 residues. The CDR3 is CSVRGGLGEEQYF.